This TCR beta chain emerged from a study of cytomegalovirus exposure and HLA in healthy donors. About this clone itself: Its antigen is not identified.

There are 16 residues in the CDR3. V dropped 2 bases and J dropped 8 bases, with 18 bases sitting between them. CDR1 and CDR2 (germline): MGHRA, YSYEKL. The PCR used 60 Vbeta and 13 Jbeta primers. The assay was immunoSEQ multiplex PCR, and TCRdb's table has in-frame clones only and misses some. The repertoire holds roughly 89,000 clones, with under 80% as singletons. Study findings and constraints: Presence/absence analyses supposed approximately even sequencing depth among donors.

This TCR was recovered from a man aged 25 to 40 in good health and CMV-seropositive. The chain has TRBV4-1 and TRBJ1-4; the D is unclear. Sequencing input: PBMCs. The CDR3: CASSQLYVAPVEKLFF. As DNA, the CDR3 is TGCGCCAGCAGCCAATTGTACGTCGCTCCAGTCGAAAAACTGTTTTTT.